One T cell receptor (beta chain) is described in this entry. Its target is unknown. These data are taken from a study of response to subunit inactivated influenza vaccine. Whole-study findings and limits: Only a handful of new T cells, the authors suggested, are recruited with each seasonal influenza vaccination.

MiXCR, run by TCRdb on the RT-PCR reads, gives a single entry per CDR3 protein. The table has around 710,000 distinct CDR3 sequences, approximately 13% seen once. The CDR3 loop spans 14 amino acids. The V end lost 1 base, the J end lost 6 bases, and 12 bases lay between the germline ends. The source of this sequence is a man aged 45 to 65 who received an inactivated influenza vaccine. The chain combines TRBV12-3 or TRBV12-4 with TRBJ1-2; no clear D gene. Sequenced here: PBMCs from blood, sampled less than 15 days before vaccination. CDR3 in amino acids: CASSLVPQEDGYTF. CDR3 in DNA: TGTGCCAGCAGTTTAGTTCCTCAAGAGGATGGCTACACCTTC.